The rows below give T cell receptor beta chains drawn from one sample of a study of T cells in Graves' hyperthyroidism and ophthalmopathy. MiXCR, run by TCRdb on the multiplex PCR reads, gives a single entry per CDR3 protein. The table has some 740,000 distinct CDR3 sequences, approximately 14% seen once; the top ten hold roughly a tenth. The material sequenced was blood. The receptors were sampled from a woman aged 18-35 years with Graves' hyperthyroidism. Both conserved end residues are part of each CDR3. D genes are given only for firm matches. Some rows mark clone size as missing; the rest say once, few, many or name a class of expanded clone.

CDR3 DNA | CDR3 protein | D gene | J gene | clone size | V gene
TGCGCCAGCAGCTTCGGGACCGGCGGGAATCAGCCCCAGCATTTT | CASSFGTGGNQPQHF | . | TRBJ1-5 | many | TRBV5-1
TGTGCCAGCAGCCCAGCGTCGGCAGGGACCTACGAGCAGTACTTC | CASSPASAGTYEQYF | . | TRBJ2-7 | many | TRBV11-2
TGCGCCAGCAGCCCACTCCCCTTAGCCACCGGGGAGCTGTTTTTT | CASSPLPLATGELFF | . | TRBJ2-2 | many | TRBV4-1
TGTGCCAGCAGTTTTATCTACATGAACGCTGAAGCTTTCTTT | CASSFIYMNAEAFF | . | TRBJ1-1 | many | TRBV12-3/TRBV12-4
TGTGCCAGCAGCTTAGGGGGGACGGGGACGTCCTACGAGCAGTACTTC | CASSLGGTGTSYEQYF | . | TRBJ2-7 | few | TRBV7-2
TGTGCCAGCAGCCCAGGGGGGCCGGACTACAATGAGCAGTTCTTC | CASSPGGPDYNEQFF | . | TRBJ2-1 | many | TRBV28
TGTGCCAGCATTATGGGTCAGTTAAGTCCTGAAGCTTTCTTT | CASIMGQLSPEAFF | . | TRBJ1-1 | many | TRBV2
TGTGCCGCCGCGGGAACGGACGGATCCGTGGAGTACTTC | CAAAGTDGSVEYF | . | TRBJ2-5 | . | TRBV10-3
TGTGCCAGTAGTCCTAACGGACTAGCGCGTGCCCAACATTACGAGCAGTACTTC | CASSPNGLARAQHYEQYF | TRBD2 | TRBJ2-7 | once | TRBV19
TGTGCCATCGGGAAGGGAGGGAGATCAGATACGCAGTATTTT | CAIGKGGRSDTQYF | TRBD2 | TRBJ2-3 | . | TRBV10-3
TGCGCCAGCAGCGGTAAGGGGGATGGAAAACTGTTTTTT | CASSGKGDGKLFF | . | TRBJ1-4 | . | TRBV5-1